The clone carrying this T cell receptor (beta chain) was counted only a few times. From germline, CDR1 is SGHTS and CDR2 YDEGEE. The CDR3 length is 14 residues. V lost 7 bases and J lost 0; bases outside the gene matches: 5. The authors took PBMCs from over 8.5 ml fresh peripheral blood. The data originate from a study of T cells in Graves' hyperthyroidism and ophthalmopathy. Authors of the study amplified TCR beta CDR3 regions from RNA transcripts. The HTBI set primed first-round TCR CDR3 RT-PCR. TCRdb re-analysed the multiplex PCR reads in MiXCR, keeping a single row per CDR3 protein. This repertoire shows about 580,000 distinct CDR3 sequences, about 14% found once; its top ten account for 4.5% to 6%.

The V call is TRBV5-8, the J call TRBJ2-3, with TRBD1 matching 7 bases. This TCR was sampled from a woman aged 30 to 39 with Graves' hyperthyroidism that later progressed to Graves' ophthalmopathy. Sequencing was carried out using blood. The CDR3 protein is CASQARGSTDTQYF. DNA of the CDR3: TGTGCCAGCCAGGCCAGGGGGAGCACAGATACGCAGTATTTT.